This T cell receptor (beta chain) was recovered during a study of blood T cell repertoires in COVID-19. Across the study: The origin of the acute and convalescent COVID-19 samples was the United States, Italy and Spain. The cDNA or gDNA used as material had been derived from T cells, B-cell-depleted T cells, or PBMCs.

Germline-derived CDR1 and CDR2 are KGHSH and LQKENI. This CDR3 comprises 14 residues. Trimming stripped 4 bases from V and 2 bases from J, with 11 bases between. Methods used by the authors: For nucleated cells, counts were estimated from reference gene primer amplification. Data came from immunoSEQ multiplex PCR; TCRdb stores just in-frame clones and leaves some out. The V and J calls and the clone size are those of that table, but D and trimming were determined from the DNA. The table has 250,000 or so clones, around 87% seen once; the top ten hold about 1.6%. What was sequenced was peripheral blood. The sequence was collected from a woman aged 40-49 years who had recovered from COVID-19. The chain couples TRBV18 to TRBJ1-1, with D possibly matching TRBD1 (5 bases). The CDR3: CASSLGGSNTEAFF. CDR3 DNA: TGTGCCAGCTCACTGGGGGGTAGCAACACTGAAGCTTTCTTT. Full variable domain (outside the CDR3, taken from reference TRBV18 and TRBJ1-1): NAGVMQNPRHLVRRRGQEARLRCSPMKGHSHVYWYRQLPEEGLKFMVYLQKENIIDESGMPKERFSAEFPKEGPSILRIQQVVRGDSAAYFCASSLGGSNTEAFFGQGTRLTVV.